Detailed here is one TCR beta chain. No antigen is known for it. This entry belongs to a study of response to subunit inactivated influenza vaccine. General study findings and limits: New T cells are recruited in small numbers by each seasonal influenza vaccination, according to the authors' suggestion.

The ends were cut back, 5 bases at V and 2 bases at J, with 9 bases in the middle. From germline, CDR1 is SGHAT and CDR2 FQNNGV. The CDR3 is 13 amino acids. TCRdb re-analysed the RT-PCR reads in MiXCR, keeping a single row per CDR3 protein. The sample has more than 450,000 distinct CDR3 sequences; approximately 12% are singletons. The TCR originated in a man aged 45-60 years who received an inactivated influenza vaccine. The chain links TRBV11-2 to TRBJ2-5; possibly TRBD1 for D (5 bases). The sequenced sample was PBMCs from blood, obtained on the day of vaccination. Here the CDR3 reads CASSPTVQETQYF. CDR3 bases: TGTGCCAGCAGCCCGACAGTTCAAGAGACCCAGTACTTC.